This T cell receptor beta chain was retrieved from a study of regulatory T cells in long-lasting Graves disease. Germline assignment: CDR1 MNHEY and CDR2 SMNVEV (reference sequence). The CDR3 covers 16 residues. V dropped 7 bases and J dropped 5; count of bases not matched to a gene: 10. To make TCR beta libraries, researchers used iRepertoire HTBI primers and Arm-PCR of CDR3 regions. TCRdb reanalysed the multiplex PCR reads using MiXCR and keeps one entry per CDR3 protein. This sample has about 310,000 distinct CDR3 sequences, with 20% to 25% found just once. This clonotype was seen only a few times. Specified time point: persistent/refractory GD, antithyroid drugs over 5 years with positive TRAb. Making the TCR library involved RNA that had been extracted from PBMCs.

The source is a female donor with Graves disease. The rearrangement uses TRBV27 and TRBJ2-2; 10 bases fit TRBD2. The sample was peripheral blood mononuclear cells (PBMCs), taken when the disease was refractory, from a patient treated with antithyroid drugs. CDR3 protein: CASTFYLAGETGELFF. DNA for the CDR3: TGTGCCAGCACGTTTTACCTAGCGGGAGAGACCGGGGAGCTGTTTTTT.